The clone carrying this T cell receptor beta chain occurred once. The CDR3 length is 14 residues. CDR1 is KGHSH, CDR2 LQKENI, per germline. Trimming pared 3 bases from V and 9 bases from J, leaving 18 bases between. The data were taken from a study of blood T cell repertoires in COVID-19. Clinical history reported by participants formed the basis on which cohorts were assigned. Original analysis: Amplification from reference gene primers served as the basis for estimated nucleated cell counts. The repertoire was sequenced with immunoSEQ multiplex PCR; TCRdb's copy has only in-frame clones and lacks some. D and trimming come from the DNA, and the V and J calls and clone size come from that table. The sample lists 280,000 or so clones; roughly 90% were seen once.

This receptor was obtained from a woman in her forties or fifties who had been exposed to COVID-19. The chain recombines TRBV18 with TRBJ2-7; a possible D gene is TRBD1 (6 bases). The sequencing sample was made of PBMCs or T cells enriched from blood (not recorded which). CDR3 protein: CASSPKWPTGTQYF. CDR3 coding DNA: TGTGCCAGCTCACCCAAATGGCCCACAGGGACGCAGTACTTC.